Shown below are 13 T cell receptor beta chains from a single sample sequenced in a study of blood T cell repertoires in COVID-19 (dated by TCRdb to about 2020). To prepare the library, the immunoSEQ multiplex PCR assay was applied. TCRdb holds this immuneACCESS table with in-frame rearrangements only. Some clones are missing; in checked studies, unresolved V genes explain under half, and the rest has no known cause. For this sample there are roughly 26,000 clones; about 90% appear just once. Around 2.8% of the sample is taken by the ten largest. Specimen: peripheral blood. The receptors shown here come from a human donor in a cohort sampled during active COVID-19.

The V call is TRBV19, the J call TRBJ1-4, with TRBD1 matching 9 bases. V was pared by 5 bases and J by 7 bases, with 11 bases of the junction left unmatched. This CDR3 contains 16 residues. CDR1 LNHDA and CDR2 SQIVND come from the germline V gene (reference sequence). The DNA for the CDR3 is TGTGCCAGTAGTGCAACAACAGGGGGCGGGGGTGAAAAACTGTTTTTT. This gives the protein CASSATTGGGGEKLFF. Drawing the rest from reference TRBV19 and TRBJ1-4, the complete variable domain is DGGITQSPKYLFRKEGQNVTLSCEQNLNHDAMYWYRQDPGQGLRLIYYSQIVNDFQKGDIAEGYSVSREKKESFPLTVTSAQKNPTAFYLCASSATTGGGGEKLFFGSGTQLSVL.

This clone has only one observation. V gene TRBV28 combines with J gene TRBJ2-7; 7 nucleotides align to TRBD1. The CDR3 spans 13 residues. With V trimmed by 5 bases and J by 2 bases, 3 bases remained unmatched. Germline CDR1 MDHEN, CDR2 SYDVKM. The CDR3 protein is CASSGRGTYEQYV. CDR3 nucleotide sequence: TGTGCCAGCAGTGGCAGGGGGACCTACGAGCAGTACGTC.

This clone appeared a single time. V is TRBV12-3 or TRBV12-4 and J is TRBJ2-7; D not certain. V dropped 4 bases and J dropped 6 bases, with 10 bases sitting between them. CDR3 length equals 12 residues. As DNA, the CDR3 is TGTGCCAGCAGTTCCACCCGCGGCGAGCAGTACGTC. Amino acids: CASSSTRGEQYV.

CDR3 sequence reads: CASSPPGGVNSPLHF. The CDR3 bases are TGTGCCAGCTCACCACCGGGCGGGGTCAATTCACCCCTCCACTTT. This chain links TRBV18 with TRBJ1-6; D not certain. With 0 bases removed from V and 7 bases from J, the gap between germline ends came to 10 bases. This CDR3 contains 15 residues. CDR1 and CDR2 from the germline V gene are KGHSH and LQKENI. Drawing the rest from reference TRBV18 and TRBJ1-6, the complete variable domain is NAGVMQNPRHLVRRRGQEARLRCSPMKGHSHVYWYRQLPEEGLKFMVYLQKENIIDESGMPKERFSAEFPKEGPSILRIQQVVRGDSAAYFCASSPPGGVNSPLHFGNGTRLTVT.

This clone appeared a few times. V and J are TRBV7-2 and TRBJ1-2; D gene uncertain. V lost 1 base and J lost 6, with 12 bases in between. CDR3 length: 14 residues. Germline values: CDR1 SGHTA, CDR2 FQGNSA. CDR3 sequence: CASSLGPEGDGYTF. Written as DNA, the CDR3 is TGTGCCAGCAGCTTAGGGCCCGAGGGTGATGGCTACACCTTC.

The chain links TRBV12-3 or TRBV12-4 to TRBJ1-1; D gene ambiguous. Trimming removed 1 base at V and 8 bases at J, with 11 bases between. The CDR3 sequence is 13 residues long. CDR3 nucleotides: TGTGCCAGCAGTTTAGGAGGAATGTCCGAAGCTTTCTTT. Amino acids: CASSLGGMSEAFF.

The rearrangement uses TRBV28 and TRBJ2-3, with 10 bases lining up with TRBD1. V trimming: 5 bases; J trimming: 6 bases; junction bases outside the gene matches: 5. Looked up from germline, CDR1 is MDHEN and CDR2 is SYDVKM. The CDR3 spans 14 residues. The CDR3 DNA is TGTGCCAGCAGTCGACAGGGGGCTGGGGATACGCAGTATTTT. It yields the protein CASSRQGAGDTQYF.

The chain employs TRBV9 and TRBJ1-3; 7 bases align to TRBD1. The CDR3 loop spans 16 amino acids. J gave up 0 bases and V 3 bases, and 6 bases lay outside the gene matches. Germline values: CDR1 SGDLS, CDR2 YYNGEE. In nucleotides, the CDR3 is TGTGCCAGCAGCGGGGACAGAATTCGCTCTGGAAACACCATATATTTT. Translating it yields CASSGDRIRSGNTIYF.

The chain uses TRBV18 and TRBJ1-5; 9 positions match TRBD1. V lost 6 bases, J lost 4 bases, and 7 bases stayed unmatched. Germline V lookup: CDR1 KGHSH, CDR2 LQKENI. The CDR3 sequence is 15 residues long. CDR3 nucleotides: TGTGCCAGCTCCCTGGGACAGGGTTTGAATCAGCCCCAGCATTTT. As protein: CASSLGQGLNQPQHF. The whole variable domain, filled in from reference TRBV18 and TRBJ1-5, reads NAGVMQNPRHLVRRRGQEARLRCSPMKGHSHVYWYRQLPEEGLKFMVYLQKENIIDESGMPKERFSAEFPKEGPSILRIQQVVRGDSAAYFCASSLGQGLNQPQHFGDGTRLSIL.

The V and J genes are TRBV6-4 and TRBJ2-7; 10 positions match TRBD1. CDR3 length: 15 residues. Trimming at V came to 5 bases and at J to 3 bases, leaving 7 bases not matched to a gene. Germline CDR1 MRHNA, CDR2 SNTAGT. This CDR3 is CASSYPGTGDYEQYF. The CDR3 DNA sequence: TGTGCCAGCAGTTACCCGGGGACAGGGGACTACGAGCAGTACTTC.

The genes are TRBV4-1 and TRBJ2-1, with 7 bases fitting TRBD2. CDR3 length: 14 residues. Germline CDR1 reads MGHRA; CDR2 reads YSYEKL. V lost 7 bases and J lost 6; bases outside the gene matches: 9. Here the CDR3 DNA reads TGCGCCAGCACCTGGAGGGAGGGGCTCAATGAGCAGTTCTTC. This sequence encodes CASTWREGLNEQFF.

For this clone: The identical CDR3 is also encoded by other nucleotide sequences in the sample. The rearrangement joins TRBV4-1 to TRBJ1-2; TRBD1 matches at 10 bases. Trimming took 2 bases from V and 1 from J; bases not matched to a gene: 7. This CDR3 has 17 residues. Germline CDR1 is MGHRA and CDR2 is YSYEKL. The CDR3 sequence is CASSQPPWTGGNYGYTF. The CDR3 nucleotides read TGCGCCAGCAGCCAACCTCCCTGGACAGGGGGTAACTATGGCTACACCTTC.

This chain joins TRBV6-5 and TRBJ1-2; 8 bases agree with TRBD1. Germline V lookup: CDR1 MNHEY, CDR2 SVGAGI. The length of the CDR3 is 14 residues. Unmatched junction bases numbered 7, after V lost 6 bases and J lost 4 bases. The CDR3 sequence: CASRETDRVYGYTF. CDR3 sequence (DNA): TGTGCCAGCAGGGAGACGGACAGGGTCTATGGCTACACCTTC.